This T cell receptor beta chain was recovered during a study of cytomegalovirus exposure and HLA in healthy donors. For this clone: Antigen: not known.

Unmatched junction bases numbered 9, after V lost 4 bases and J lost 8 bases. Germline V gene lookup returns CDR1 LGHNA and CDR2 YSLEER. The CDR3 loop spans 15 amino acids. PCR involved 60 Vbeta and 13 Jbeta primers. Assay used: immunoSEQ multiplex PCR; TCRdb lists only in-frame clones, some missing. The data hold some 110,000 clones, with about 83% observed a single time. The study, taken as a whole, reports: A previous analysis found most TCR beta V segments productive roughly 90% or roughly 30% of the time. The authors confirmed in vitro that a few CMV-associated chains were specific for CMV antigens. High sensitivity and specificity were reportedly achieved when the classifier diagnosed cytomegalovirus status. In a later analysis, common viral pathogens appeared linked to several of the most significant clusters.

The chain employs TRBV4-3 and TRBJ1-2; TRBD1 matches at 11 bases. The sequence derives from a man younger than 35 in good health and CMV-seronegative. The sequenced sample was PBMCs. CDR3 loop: CASSLGTGGKGGYTF. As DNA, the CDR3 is TGCGCCAGCAGCCTCGGGACAGGGGGAAAAGGGGGCTACACCTTC.